The sequence of this T cell receptor (beta chain) was determined in a study of hypomethylating agent response in myelodysplastic syndrome. Trimming pared 8 bases from V and 4 bases from J, leaving 14 bases between. Germline assignment: CDR1 MNHNS and CDR2 SASEGT. The CDR3 runs to 13 residues. The data were produced by immunoSEQ multiplex PCR, yet TCRdb's version contains in-frame clones alone and is incomplete. The sample contains approximately 3,200 clones, about 90% of which appear only once. The clonotype was recovered from a human donor with myelodysplastic syndrome. V usage is TRBV6-1 and J usage is TRBJ1-1; D is uncertain. Sample: bone marrow, taken before or after starting hypomethylating agent treatment for myelodysplastic syndrome (not recorded which). The CDR3 region has the DNA TGTGCCAGCTACGGGTTCGCGGGCACTGAAGCTTTCTTT. Amino acids: CASYGFAGTEAFF.